These T cell receptor beta chains were read from a single sample in a study of T cells after yellow fever vaccination. TCRdb ran MiXCR on the 5' RACE reads and lists one entry per CDR3 protein. The table shows some 320,000 distinct CDR3 sequences, with over 4% occurring only once. Sample: PBMCs, taken 5 days after the yellow fever booster vaccination. The receptors originated from a man younger than 35 who received the YFV17D yellow fever vaccine. Both conserved end residues are part of each CDR3. The D gene is left open where the match is weak. The size field is filled for only some rows; it gives once, few, many or a size class.

j_call,d_call,clone_size,v_call,cdr3_nt,cdr3_aa
TRBJ2-1,.,few,TRBV7-2,TGTGCCAGCAGCCTCGGGGGGCCGAGGGATGAGCAGTTCTTC,CASSLGGPRDEQFF
TRBJ1-1,.,few,TRBV20-1,TGCAGTGCTAGGATCAGCCCCCTGAAGAACACTGAAGCTTTCTTT,CSARISPLKNTEAFF
TRBJ2-3,.,many,TRBV5-1,TGCGCCAGCAGGTGGAGGGAGTATAGCGATACGCAGTATTTT,CASRWREYSDTQYF
TRBJ2-1,TRBD1,few,TRBV30,TGTGCCTGGGCGACCGTGGGGACAGGAGGCGATGAGCAGTTCTTC,CAWATVGTGGDEQFF
TRBJ2-2,TRBD2,.,TRBV6-1,TGTGCCAGCAGTGACTTGAGCGGGGGGAACACCGGGGAGCTGTTTTTT,CASSDLSGGNTGELFF
TRBJ2-7,TRBD1,few,TRBV5-1,TGCGCCAGCAGCAGGGACAGTGCTACGATAGAGCAGTACTTC,CASSRDSATIEQYF
TRBJ2-5,.,few,TRBV9,TGTGCCAGCAGCGTAGACGCGGGGTTCCAAGAGACCCAGTACTTC,CASSVDAGFQETQYF
TRBJ2-3,.,.,TRBV5-1,TGCGCCAGCAGCTTGGAGGGGACCTTCACAGATACGCAGTATTTT,CASSLEGTFTDTQYF
TRBJ2-5,.,many,TRBV29-1,TGCAGCGTGGGGCACGTACAAGAGACCCAGTACTTC,CSVGHVQETQYF
TRBJ1-2,TRBD1,.,TRBV7-2,TGTGCCAGCAGCCCCGGGGGACAGGCGGCAATCTATGGCTACACCTTC,CASSPGGQAAIYGYTF
TRBJ2-7,.,few,TRBV9,TGTGCCAGCAGCGTAGAGCCCAGCGGTGGCGCTTTGGAGCAGTACTTC,CASSVEPSGGALEQYF
TRBJ2-7,.,few,TRBV6-6,TGTGCCAGCAGTTACGGGAGGGACAGGTCCCCCTACGAGCAGTACTTC,CASSYGRDRSPYEQYF
TRBJ2-5,TRBD2,.,TRBV6-5,TGTGCCAGCAGTTGGCGACTAGCGGGGGGTCCGTACCAAGAGACCCAGTACTTC,CASSWRLAGGPYQETQYF
TRBJ1-1,.,many,TRBV3-1,TGTGCCAGCAGCCTGACTATTGGGGACACGGCTTTCTTT,CASSLTIGDTAFF
TRBJ2-7,TRBD2,.,TRBV20-1,TGCAGTGCTAGATCCGGGACTAGCGGGGGCCACGAGCAGTACTTC,CSARSGTSGGHEQYF
TRBJ2-5,.,many,TRBV15,TGTGCCACCAGCAGAGGGACTGAAGAGACCCAGTACTTC,CATSRGTEETQYF
TRBJ2-2,.,.,TRBV9,TGTGCCAGCAGCGCTATTGGACGGTACACCGGGGAGCTGTTTTTT,CASSAIGRYTGELFF
TRBJ2-3,.,.,TRBV9,TGTGCCAGCAGCGTAGGGGGGATCGTAGATACGCAGTATTTT,CASSVGGIVDTQYF
TRBJ1-1,.,few,TRBV27,TGTGCCAGCAAGTGGGGAGGGGCGTTCACTGAAGCTTTCTTT,CASKWGGAFTEAFF
TRBJ1-6,TRBD1,.,TRBV20-1,TGCAGTGCTAGGGGGGACAGGTCCTATAATTCACCCCTCCACTTT,CSARGDRSYNSPLHF
TRBJ2-1,TRBD1,many,TRBV7-2,TGTGCCAGCAGCTTCCGGGACAGGACTCGCAATGAGCAGTTCTTC,CASSFRDRTRNEQFF
TRBJ1-3,.,.,TRBV29-1,TGCAGCGTTGAGGGGCATGAACCTGGAAACACCATATATTTT,CSVEGHEPGNTIYF
TRBJ2-7,TRBD1,.,TRBV20-1,TGCAGTGCTAGAGAAGGGACAGGGTTCTCCTACGAGCAGTACTTC,CSAREGTGFSYEQYF
TRBJ2-3,.,many,TRBV7-6,TGTGCCAGCAGCTTAGTTGGGACTGACGATACGCAGTATTTT,CASSLVGTDDTQYF
TRBJ1-6,.,many,TRBV6-6,TGTGCCAGCAGTTACCAACCCCGGATGACGCCCCTCCACTTT,CASSYQPRMTPLHF
TRBJ1-6,.,few,TRBV6-6,TGTGCCAGCAGTCGGCAGGGGAGAGATTCACCCCTCCACTTT,CASSRQGRDSPLHF
TRBJ2-2,.,.,TRBV2,TGTGCCAGCACTCCCCTTTACACCGGGGAGCTGTTTTTT,CASTPLYTGELFF
TRBJ2-1,.,many,TRBV4-3,TGCGCCAGCAGCCAAGAAGGGGAAGCCAGCTCCTACAATGAGCAGTTCTTC,CASSQEGEASSYNEQFF
TRBJ2-1,TRBD1,.,TRBV6-5,TGTGCCAGCAGAGGACAGGGTCGGAATGAGCAGTTCTTC,CASRGQGRNEQFF
TRBJ1-3,.,many,TRBV3-1,TGTGCCAGCAGCCAAGTCCCCATTGGAAACACCATATATTTT,CASSQVPIGNTIYF
TRBJ2-5,.,.,TRBV29-1,TGCAGCGTACAGGGAGAAGAGACCCAGTACTTC,CSVQGEETQYF
TRBJ1-5,.,few,TRBV6-2/TRBV6-3,TGTGCCAGCACTTTACGTCGCCACAATAGCAATCAGCCCCAGCATTTT,CASTLRRHNSNQPQHF
TRBJ2-1,.,many,TRBV5-1,TGCGCCAGCAGCCTCGAACTGGGCTCCTACAATGAGCAGTTCTTC,CASSLELGSYNEQFF
TRBJ1-1,.,.,TRBV7-8,TGTGCCAGCAGCTTAGTACGGGGGGCCCCAGCTTTCTTT,CASSLVRGAPAFF
TRBJ2-5,TRBD2,.,TRBV7-8,TGTGCCAGCAGCCTTACTAGCGGGGGGCCACCAACCCAGTACTTC,CASSLTSGGPPTQYF
TRBJ2-5,.,many,TRBV18,TGTGCCAGCTCCGACAGCAACGGGGAGACCCAGTACTTC,CASSDSNGETQYF
TRBJ2-5,.,.,TRBV15,TGTGCCACCAGCAGAGAAGGGGGGAACGAAGAGACCCAGTACTTC,CATSREGGNEETQYF
TRBJ2-3,TRBD2,few,TRBV12-3/TRBV12-4,TGTGCCAGCAGTCCTCTAGCGGGGGGGTCCTATACGCAGTATTTT,CASSPLAGGSYTQYF
TRBJ2-5,TRBD1,many,TRBV27,TGTGCCAGCAGTAGACAGGGCCGGGAGACCCAGTACTTC,CASSRQGRETQYF
TRBJ2-1,.,.,TRBV19,TGTGCCAGTAGTACGGAACTGCCTCGGGAGCAGTTCTTC,CASSTELPREQFF
TRBJ1-3,.,few,TRBV28,TGTGCCAGCACAAGGGAGAGCTCTGGAAACACCATATATTTT,CASTRESSGNTIYF
TRBJ1-1,.,.,TRBV7-6,TGTGCCGTGGCTGGTGGGGGGAGCACTGAAGCTTTCTTT,CAVAGGGSTEAFF
TRBJ1-2,TRBD1,.,TRBV29-1,TGCAGCGTTGAAGCTACCAGGGGGGGTTACAGCGTTAACTATGGCTACACCTTC,CSVEATRGGYSVNYGYTF
TRBJ1-1,.,many,TRBV27,TGTGCCAGCCTCGGGGCCACTGAAGCTTTCTTT,CASLGATEAFF
TRBJ1-1,.,many,TRBV5-5,TGTGCCAGCAGCTTGCCCGGACAGCTGAATGCTTTCTTT,CASSLPGQLNAFF
TRBJ2-3,.,many,TRBV7-3,TGTGCCAGCAGCTCCTGGGGGGGCGGGTCTACAGATACGCAGTATTTT,CASSSWGGGSTDTQYF
TRBJ2-5,.,many,TRBV5-1,TGCGCCAGCAGCACACAAGGGGGTGTGGAGACCCAGTACTTC,CASSTQGGVETQYF
TRBJ2-1,.,few,TRBV29-1,TGCAGCGTTGAAGGAGCCGGAGTTGTCAATGAGCAGTTCTTC,CSVEGAGVVNEQFF
TRBJ2-1,TRBD2,.,TRBV7-9,TGTGCCAGCAGCTTGGGGACTAGCGGGGGGGCCATCGTTGAGCAGTTCTTC,CASSLGTSGGAIVEQFF
TRBJ2-7,.,few,TRBV7-2,TGTGCCAGCAGCTCCTGGGGGCGGGGCCAAGCCTACGAGCAGTACTTC,CASSSWGRGQAYEQYF
TRBJ2-7,.,few,TRBV7-9,TGTGCCAGCAGCCCCAGAGGGGATCCCTACGAGCAGTACTTC,CASSPRGDPYEQYF
TRBJ1-3,TRBD1,.,TRBV7-2,TGTGCCAGCAGCTTACGACAGGGGGCCTCCTCTGGAAACACCATATATTTT,CASSLRQGASSGNTIYF
TRBJ1-2,.,.,TRBV6-5,TGTGCCAGCAGTTACTCACACAGGGCAGATGGCTACACCTTC,CASSYSHRADGYTF
TRBJ1-3,TRBD1,.,TRBV12-3/TRBV12-4,TGTGCCAGCAGTACAGGGGCTTTCTCTGGAAACACCATATATTTT,CASSTGAFSGNTIYF